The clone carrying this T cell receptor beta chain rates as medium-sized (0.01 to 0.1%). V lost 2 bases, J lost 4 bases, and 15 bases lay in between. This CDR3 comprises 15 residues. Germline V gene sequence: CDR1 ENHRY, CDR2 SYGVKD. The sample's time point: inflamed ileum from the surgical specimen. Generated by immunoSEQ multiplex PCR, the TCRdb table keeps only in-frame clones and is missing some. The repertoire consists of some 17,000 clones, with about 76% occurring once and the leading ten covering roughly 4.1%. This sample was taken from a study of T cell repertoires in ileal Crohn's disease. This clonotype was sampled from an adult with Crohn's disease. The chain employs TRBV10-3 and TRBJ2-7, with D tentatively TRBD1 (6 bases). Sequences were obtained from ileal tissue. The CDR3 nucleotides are TGTGCCATCAGTGAGCCACAGGGCTTCCGGTACGAGCAGTACTTC. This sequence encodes CAISEPQGFRYEQYF.